This T cell receptor (beta chain) originates from a study of shared clonotypes between healthy human individuals. The germline CDR1 and CDR2 sequences are MNHEY and SVGAGI. This CDR3 is built from 11 residues. V was trimmed by 11 bases and J by 5 bases, leaving 12 bases between them. General observations from the study: In contrast to clonotypes shared by all four donors, non-shared clonotypes had lower generation probabilities. Expectations were that clonotype sharing among donors would be affected by sequencing depth. The genetic and exposure-history diversity represented was limited by few donors.

In the original processing: ImmunoSEQ gave junction-only sequences without quality scores, so filtering differed. Sequencing used immunoSEQ multiplex PCR; TCRdb keeps in-frame clones, though not all of them. That table furnishes V, J and clone size, whereas the DNA furnished D and trimming. The sample yields approximately 100,000 clones, about 67% seen once. To note about this clone: Its antigen is unknown.

The sequencing input was memory CD8+ T cells sorted from blood. Subset described: CD45RO+ cells pooled with CCR7-negative TemRA cells. J is TRBJ1-1 and V is TRBV6-5, with D possibly being TRBD1 (6 bases). This sequence originates from a woman aged 25 to 45 in good health. DNA of the CDR3: TGTGCCGCGAGGGGGAGAACTGAAGCTTTCTTT. Its protein is CAARGRTEAFF.